This T cell receptor (beta chain) was recovered during a study of T-cell reconstitution after alpha-beta-depleted transplantation in children. This clonotype has just a few counts. What it recognizes is unknown. Study findings and constraints: Reportedly, only several hundred clones from non-depleted graft cells drove alpha-beta T-cell counts at about two months. Hyperexpanded clones declined; after one year, newly produced T cells mostly supplied diversity.

The TCRbeta library was prepared with unique molecular identifiers. TCRdb fed the PCR reads into MiXCR, producing one record per CDR3 protein. Of about 830,000 distinct CDR3 sequences in the sample, 16% were seen once. The TCR sequence derives from a male patient between 10 and 17 years old who had a stem cell transplant for acute lymphoblastic leukemia, so the T cells may come from the graft donor. The sequences come from PBMCs, mostly from graft donor cells, collected 360 days after TCRalphabeta/CD19-depleted stem cell transplant.

CDR3 protein: CASRTQGTNTGELFF. The DNA for the CDR3 is TGTGCCAGCAGAACCCAGGGGACGAACACCGGGGAGCTGTTTTTT. The V gene is TRBV2, the J gene TRBJ2-2; maybe TRBD1 (6 bases). Trimming shortened V by 6 bases and J by 0 bases, and 11 bases separated the two germline ends. This CDR3 has 15 residues. Per germline, CDR1 SNHLY and CDR2 FYNNEI.